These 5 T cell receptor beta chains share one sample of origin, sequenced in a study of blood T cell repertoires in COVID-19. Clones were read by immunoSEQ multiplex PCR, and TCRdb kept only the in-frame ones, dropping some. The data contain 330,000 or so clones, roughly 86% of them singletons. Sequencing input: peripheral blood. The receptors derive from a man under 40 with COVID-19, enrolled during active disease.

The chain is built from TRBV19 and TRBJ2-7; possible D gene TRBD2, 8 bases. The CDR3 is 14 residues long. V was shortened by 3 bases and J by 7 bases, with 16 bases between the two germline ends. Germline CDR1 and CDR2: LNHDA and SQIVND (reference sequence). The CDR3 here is CASSIGGDSKEQYF. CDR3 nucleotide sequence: TGTGCCAGTAGTATCGGGGGGGACAGCAAAGAGCAGTACTTC.

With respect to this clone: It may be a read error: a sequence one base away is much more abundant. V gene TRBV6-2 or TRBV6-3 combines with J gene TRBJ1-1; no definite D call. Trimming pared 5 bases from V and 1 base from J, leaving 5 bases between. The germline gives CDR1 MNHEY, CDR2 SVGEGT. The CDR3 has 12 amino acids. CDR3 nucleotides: TGTGCCAGCAGTCCACAGAACACTGAAGCTTTCTTT. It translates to CASSPQNTEAFF.

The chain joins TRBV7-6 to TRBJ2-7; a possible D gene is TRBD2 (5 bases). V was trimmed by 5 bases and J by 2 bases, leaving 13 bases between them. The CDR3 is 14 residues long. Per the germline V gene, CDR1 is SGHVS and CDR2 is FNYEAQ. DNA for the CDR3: TGTGCCAGCAGCGTATCCCGGGATACCTACGAGCAGTACTTC. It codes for CASSVSRDTYEQYF.

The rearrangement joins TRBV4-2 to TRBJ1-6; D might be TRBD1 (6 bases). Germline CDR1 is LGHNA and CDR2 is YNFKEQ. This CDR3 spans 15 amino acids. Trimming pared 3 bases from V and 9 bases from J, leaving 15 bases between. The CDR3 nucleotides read TGTGCCAGCAGCCATCCTTCCGGGACACGTTCACCCCTCCACTTT. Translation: CASSHPSGTRSPLHF.

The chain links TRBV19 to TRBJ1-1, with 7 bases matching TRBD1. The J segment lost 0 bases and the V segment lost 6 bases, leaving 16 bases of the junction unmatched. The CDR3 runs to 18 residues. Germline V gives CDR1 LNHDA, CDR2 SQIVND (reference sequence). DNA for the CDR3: TGTGCCAGTAGCTTTTCCTCCGGGACAGTTGACATGAACACTGAAGCTTTCTTT. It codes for CASSFSSGTVDMNTEAFF.